The clone carrying this T cell receptor beta chain was seen many times. Its antigen is as yet unknown. The data derive from a study of metastatic and nonmetastatic thyroid tumors. Study-level background: Thyroid patients, malignant and benign, had repertoires compared across blood and tumor or nodule tissue. Study-wide points: In both blood and tumor samples, TCR beta diversity was reported significantly higher for malignant than benign nodules.

In the study's own analysis: To classify distant metastasis in papillary thyroid cancer, a model was built from CDR3 differences across clinicopathological groups. TCRdb re-called clones from the PCR reads using MiXCR. These V and J calls rely on TCRdb rather than the paper's analysis. The sample yields more than 65,000 clones, 14% seen once. No patient received treatment before thyroid surgery. The J segment lost 7 bases and the V segment lost 4 bases, leaving 10 bases of the junction unmatched. Germline V gives CDR1 SGHDT, CDR2 YYEEEE. The length of the CDR3 is 14 residues. The sample was blood. The chain recombines TRBV5-6 with TRBJ1-2; 7 bases fit TRBD1. The TCR was taken from a male donor with papillary thyroid cancer or a benign thyroid nodule (not recorded which). Some clones in this sample may be carry-over from other donors' samples. The CDR3 nucleotides read TGTGCCAGCAGCCGGGGACAGTCCAAGGCTGGCTACACCTTC. It is translated as CASSRGQSKAGYTF.